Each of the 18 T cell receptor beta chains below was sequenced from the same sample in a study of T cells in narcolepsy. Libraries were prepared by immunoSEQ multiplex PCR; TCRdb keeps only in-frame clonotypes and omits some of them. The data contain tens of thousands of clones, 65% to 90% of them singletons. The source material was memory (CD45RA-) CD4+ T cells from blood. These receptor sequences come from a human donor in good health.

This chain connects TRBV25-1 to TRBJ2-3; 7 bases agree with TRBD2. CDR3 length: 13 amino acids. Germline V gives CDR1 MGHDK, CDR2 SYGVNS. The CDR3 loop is CAAAGAGGDTQYF. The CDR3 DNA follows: TGTGCTGCCGCGGGAGCCGGTGGAGATACGCAGTATTTT.

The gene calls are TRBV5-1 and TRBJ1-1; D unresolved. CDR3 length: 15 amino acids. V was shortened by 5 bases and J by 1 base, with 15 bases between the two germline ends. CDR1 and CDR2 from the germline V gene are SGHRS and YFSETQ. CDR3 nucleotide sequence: TGCGCCAGCAGACCTGATCCAACAGCGAACACTGAAGCTTTCTTT. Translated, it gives CASRPDPTANTEAFF.

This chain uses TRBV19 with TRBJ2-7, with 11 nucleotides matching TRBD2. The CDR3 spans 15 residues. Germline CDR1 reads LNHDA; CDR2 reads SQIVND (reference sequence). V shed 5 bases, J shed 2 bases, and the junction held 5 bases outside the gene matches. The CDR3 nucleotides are TGTGCCAGTAGTTTGGGGACTAGCGGCACCTACGAGCAGTACTTC. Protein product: CASSLGTSGTYEQYF.

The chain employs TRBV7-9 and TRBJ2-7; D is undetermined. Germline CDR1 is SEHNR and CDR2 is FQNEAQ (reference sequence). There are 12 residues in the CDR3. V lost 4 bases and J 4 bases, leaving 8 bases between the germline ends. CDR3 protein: CASSSDIYEQYF. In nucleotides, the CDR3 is TGTGCCAGCAGCTCCGATATATACGAGCAGTACTTC.

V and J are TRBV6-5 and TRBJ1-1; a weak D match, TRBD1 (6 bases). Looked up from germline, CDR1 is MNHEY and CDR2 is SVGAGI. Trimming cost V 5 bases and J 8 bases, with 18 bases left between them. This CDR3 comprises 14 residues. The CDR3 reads CASSKQGGTREAFF. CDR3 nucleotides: TGTGCCAGCAGTAAACAGGGAGGGACCAGAGAAGCTTTCTTT.

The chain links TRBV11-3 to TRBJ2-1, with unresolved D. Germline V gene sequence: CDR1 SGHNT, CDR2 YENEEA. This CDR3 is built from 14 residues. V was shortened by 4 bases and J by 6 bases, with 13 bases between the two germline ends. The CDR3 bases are TGTGCCAGCAGCTCAGACCGCCCACCCAATGAGCAGTTCTTC. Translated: CASSSDRPPNEQFF.

The CDR3 is CASKSGASGNTIYF. CDR3 nucleotide sequence: TGTGCCAGTAAGTCGGGCGCATCTGGAAACACCATATATTTT. The chain recombines TRBV19 with TRBJ1-3, with D unclear. The CDR3 spans 14 residues. V lost 7 bases and J 1 base, leaving 11 bases between the germline ends. Germline-derived CDR1 and CDR2 are LNHDA and SQIVND (reference sequence). Using reference TRBV19 and TRBJ1-3 for the parts outside the CDR3, the full variable domain is DGGITQSPKYLFRKEGQNVTLSCEQNLNHDAMYWYRQDPGQGLRLIYYSQIVNDFQKGDIAEGYSVSREKKESFPLTVTSAQKNPTAFYLCASKSGASGNTIYFGEGSWLTVV.

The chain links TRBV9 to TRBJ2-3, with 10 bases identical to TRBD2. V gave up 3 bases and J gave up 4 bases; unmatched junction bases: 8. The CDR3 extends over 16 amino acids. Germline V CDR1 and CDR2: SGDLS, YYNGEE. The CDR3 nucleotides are TGTGCCAGCAGCGGGGATAGCGGGGGGAGGTCAGATACGCAGTATTTT. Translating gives CASSGDSGGRSDTQYF.

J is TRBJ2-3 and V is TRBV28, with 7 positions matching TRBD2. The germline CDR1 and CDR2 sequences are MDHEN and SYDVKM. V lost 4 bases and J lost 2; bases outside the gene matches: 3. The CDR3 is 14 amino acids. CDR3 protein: CASSSSGITDTQYF. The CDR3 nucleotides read TGTGCCAGCAGTTCCAGCGGGATCACAGATACGCAGTATTTT.

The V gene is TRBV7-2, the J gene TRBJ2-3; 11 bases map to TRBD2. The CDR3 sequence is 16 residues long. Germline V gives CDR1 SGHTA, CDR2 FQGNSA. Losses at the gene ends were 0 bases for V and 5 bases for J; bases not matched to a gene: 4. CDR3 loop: CASSLAPGLAVDTQYF. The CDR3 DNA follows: TGTGCCAGCAGCTTAGCGCCGGGACTAGCGGTAGATACGCAGTATTTT. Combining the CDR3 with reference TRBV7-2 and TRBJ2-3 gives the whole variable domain GAGVSQSPSNKVTEKGKDVELRCDPISGHTALYWYRQSLGQGLEFLIYFQGNSAPDKSGLPSDRFSAERTGGSVSTLTIQRTQQEDSAVYLCASSLAPGLAVDTQYFGPGTRLTVL.

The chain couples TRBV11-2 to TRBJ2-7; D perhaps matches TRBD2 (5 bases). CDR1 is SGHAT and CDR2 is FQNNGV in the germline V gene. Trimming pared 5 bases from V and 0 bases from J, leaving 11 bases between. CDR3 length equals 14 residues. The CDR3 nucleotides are TGTGCCAGCAGCACTCAGCGGTCCTCCTACGAGCAGTACTTC. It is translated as CASSTQRSSYEQYF.

In DNA, the CDR3 is TGTGCCAGCAGTGGGCCCCTTCGGACCCAGTACTTC. It codes for CASSGPLRTQYF. The rearrangement links TRBV27 to TRBJ2-5; no clear D. This CDR3 is 12 amino acids long. Germline CDR1 is MNHEY and CDR2 is SMNVEV (reference sequence). With 5 bases removed from V and 7 bases from J, the gap between germline ends came to 11 bases.

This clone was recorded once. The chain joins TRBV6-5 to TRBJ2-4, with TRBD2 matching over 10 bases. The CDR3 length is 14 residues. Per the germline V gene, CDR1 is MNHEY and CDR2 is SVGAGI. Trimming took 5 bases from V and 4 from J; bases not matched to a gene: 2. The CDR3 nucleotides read TGTGCCAGCAGTCGAGCGGGAGGGAAAAACATTCAGTACTTC. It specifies CASSRAGGKNIQYF.

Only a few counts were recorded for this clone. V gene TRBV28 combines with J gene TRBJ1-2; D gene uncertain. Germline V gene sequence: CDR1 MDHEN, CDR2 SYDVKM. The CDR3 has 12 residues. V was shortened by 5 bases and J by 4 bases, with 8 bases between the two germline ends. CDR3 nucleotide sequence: TGTGCCAGCAGTCCCCCCCCCTATGGCTACACCTTC. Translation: CASSPPPYGYTF.

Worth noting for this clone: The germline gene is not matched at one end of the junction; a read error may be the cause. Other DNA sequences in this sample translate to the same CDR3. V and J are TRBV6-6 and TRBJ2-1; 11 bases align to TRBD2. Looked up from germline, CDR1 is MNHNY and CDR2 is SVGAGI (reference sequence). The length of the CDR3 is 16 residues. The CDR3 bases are TGTGCCAGCAGTTACGGGACTAGCGGTTTCTACAATGAGCAATTCTTC. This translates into CASSYGTSGFYNEQFF.

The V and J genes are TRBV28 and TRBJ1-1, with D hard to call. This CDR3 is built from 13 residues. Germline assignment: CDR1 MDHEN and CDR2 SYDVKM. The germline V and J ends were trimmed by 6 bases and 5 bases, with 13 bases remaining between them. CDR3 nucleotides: TGTGCCAGCAGCTCGGTCGCGAGTACTGAAGCTTTCTTT. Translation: CASSSVASTEAFF.

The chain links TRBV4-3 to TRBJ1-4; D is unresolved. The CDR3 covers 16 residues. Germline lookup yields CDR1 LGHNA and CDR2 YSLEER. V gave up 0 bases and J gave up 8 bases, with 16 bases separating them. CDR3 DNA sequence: TGCGCCAGCAGCCAAGATTCGGGCCCCAATCCGGAAAAACTGTTTTTT. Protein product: CASSQDSGPNPEKLFF.

The CDR3 loop reads CASSLVAGVSYEQYF. The CDR3, as DNA: TGTGCCAGCAGCTTAGTAGCGGGCGTCTCCTACGAGCAGTACTTC. The chain employs TRBV11-2 and TRBJ2-7; 7 bases align to TRBD2. V shed 1 base, J shed 0 bases, and the junction held 3 bases outside the gene matches. Per the germline V gene, CDR1 is SGHAT and CDR2 is FQNNGV. This CDR3 spans 15 amino acids.